This T cell receptor (beta chain) emerged from a study of T cell changes during pregnancy in multiple sclerosis. The assay was immunoSEQ multiplex PCR, and TCRdb's table has in-frame clones only and misses some. This sample has roughly 87,000 clones; just over 90% occur once, and the top ten carry 1.3% to 1.5%. The CDR3 length is 10 residues. V dropped 6 bases and J dropped 9 bases, with 9 bases sitting between them. Germline CDR1 and CDR2: SQVTM and ANQGSEA. This chain connects TRBV29-1 to TRBJ2-1; D possibly corresponds to TRBD2 (6 bases). The TCR comes from a female donor in good health, enrolled as a control in a pregnancy study. The source material was peripheral blood, sampled in the third trimester of pregnancy. CDR3 region: CSVTEGEQFF. CDR3 DNA sequence: TGCAGCGTGACGGAGGGTGAGCAGTTCTTC.